What follows describes a single TCR beta chain. Germline V gives CDR1 SGHDN, CDR2 FVKESK. The CDR3 totals 15 residues. V gave up 1 base and J gave up 4 bases; unmatched junction bases: 6. These data are taken from a study of blood T cell repertoires in COVID-19. The table came from immunoSEQ multiplex PCR; TCRdb's copy has only in-frame clones and leaves some out. The table has about 200,000 clones, around 83% seen once. The specimen sequenced was peripheral blood. The TCR originated in a woman of 80 years or more with acute or convalescent COVID-19. The chain recombines TRBV14 with TRBJ1-1; 7 bases match TRBD1. CDR3 protein: CASSQVKTGSTEAFF. The CDR3 coding sequence is TGTGCCAGCAGCCAAGTCAAGACAGGGAGCACTGAAGCTTTCTTT.